This T cell receptor beta chain was identified in a study of blood T cell repertoires in COVID-19. Study overall: The samples span acute and convalescent COVID-19 from the United States, Italy and Spain. From T cells, B-cell-depleted T cells, or PBMCs came the material, which was cDNA or gDNA.

In the authors' workflow: Reference gene primer amplification gave nucleated cell count estimates. Assay used: immunoSEQ multiplex PCR; TCRdb lists only in-frame clones, some missing. Clonal size and the V and J genes are those of that table, whereas D and trimming came from the DNA. The sample holds about 110,000 clones; around 83% are singletons and the top ten take about 3.8%. The V gene's germline CDR1 is SGHNT and CDR2 YYREEE (reference sequence). The junction had 3 bases not matched to a gene; V was cut back by 0 bases and J by 3 bases. This CDR3 region has 14 residues. This sequence joins TRBV5-4 and TRBJ2-7; TRBD2 matches at 7 bases. The sequence came from a woman aged 70-85 years with acute or convalescent COVID-19. Sequenced: peripheral blood. The CDR3 protein is CASSLAGTIYEQYF. As DNA, the CDR3 is TGTGCCAGCAGCTTGGCGGGGACTATCTACGAGCAGTACTTC.